The present TCR beta chain was sequenced within a study of vaccination and CD4 T cells after COVID-19. As for the study in general: Post-vaccine sampling followed dose two by a median 72 days (range 14 to 241). Each of the control cultures got a CEFX pool, an HIV-1 Nef pool, or no peptide.

An Oncomine TCR Beta short-read assay was used to sequence the DNA from cultured CD4+ T cells. Genomic DNA was extracted from cultured CD4+ T cells. TCRdb ran MiXCR on the PCR reads and lists one entry per CDR3 protein. The sample includes 8,500 to 10,000 distinct CDR3 sequences, roughly 50% of them seen just once. General study results and limits: When vaccine-specific clones from convalescent patients were examined, 304 of 307 were spike mono-reactive.

Treatment specified: approximately 11-day PBMC culture with coronavirus spike peptide pools or control peptides (ViraFEST assay). The germline V and J ends were trimmed by 5 bases and 1 base, with 6 bases remaining between them. The length of the CDR3 is 14 residues. CDR1 and CDR2 from the germline V gene are SGHTA and FQGNSA. Comment on this clonotype: Its target is not known.

This clonotype was obtained from a human donor who had recovered from COVID-19. The rearrangement links TRBV7-2 to TRBJ2-6; D unresolved. Sequencing input: CD4+ T cells from blood, cultured in vitro. CDR3 sequence reads: CASSLNSGANVLTF. CDR3 DNA sequence: TGTGCCAGCAGCCTTAATTCTGGGGCCAACGTCCTGACTTTC.